A single sample is the source of the 27 T cell receptor beta chains below, sequenced in a study of T cell responses to AZD1222 COVID-19 vaccine. The repertoire was sequenced with immunoSEQ multiplex PCR; TCRdb's copy has only in-frame clones and lacks some. The sample has 120,000 or so clones; 80% to 90% are singletons. Sequencing was performed on peripheral blood, taken on day 0 of AZD1222 vaccination. These receptors were collected from an adult in good health.

This clone was seen a handful of times. The genes are TRBV6-5 and TRBJ1-1; no clear D. CDR3 length equals 14 residues. V lost 4 bases and J lost 1, with 10 bases in between. Germline V lookup: CDR1 MNHEY, CDR2 SVGAGI. CDR3 sequence (DNA): TGTGCCAGCAGTTCCCAGGACGGGAACACTGAAGCTTTCTTT. The encoded protein is CASSSQDGNTEAFF.

The chain recombines TRBV2 with TRBJ2-5, with TRBD2 matching 8 bases. CDR1 is SNHLY, CDR2 FYNNEI, per germline. The CDR3 totals 13 residues. The V segment lost 8 bases and the J segment 0 bases; nucleotides outside the gene matches: 2. The CDR3 is CASGREDQETQYF. The CDR3 DNA is TGTGCCAGCGGGCGGGAGGACCAAGAGACCCAGTACTTC.

The table lists this clone with a few counts. CDR3 loop: CARRNGLEFPYEQYF. DNA for the CDR3: TGTGCCAGAAGGAATGGACTAGAGTTTCCCTACGAGCAGTACTTC. J is TRBJ2-7 and V is TRBV5-3; 7 nucleotides line up with TRBD2. TRBV5-3 is reported as an ORF; its role is uncertain. The CDR3 is 15 amino acids. Losses at the gene ends were 5 bases for V and 2 bases for J; bases not matched to a gene: 10.

The chain combines TRBV19 with TRBJ1-2; D is unclear. Deletions cut 1 base from V and 7 bases from J, with 10 bases between. The germline CDR1 and CDR2 sequences are LNHDA and SQIVND (reference sequence). The CDR3 length is 13 residues. The CDR3 DNA reads TGTGCCAGTAGTATAGCGAACAACCCTGGCTACACCTTC. Amino acid sequence: CASSIANNPGYTF.

The rearrangement uses TRBV5-1 and TRBJ2-3; 11 bases map to TRBD2. V was clipped by 4 bases and J by 7 bases; unmatched bases: 17. The CDR3 totals 18 residues. Germline CDR1 is SGHRS and CDR2 is YFSETQ. In DNA form, the CDR3 reads TGCGCCAGCAGCCCCTTAGCGGCGGCTAGCGGGGGGATGAATACGCAGTATTTT. This codes for CASSPLAAASGGMNTQYF.

The rearrangement uses TRBV30 and TRBJ2-2, with TRBD1 as a possible D gene (5 bases). Germline V lookup: CDR1 GTSNPN, CDR2 SVGIG (reference sequence). This CDR3 is 14 amino acids long. V was shortened by 6 bases and J by 0 bases, with 11 bases between the two germline ends. The CDR3 spells CACRQGTNTGELFF. CDR3 coding DNA: TGTGCCTGTCGCCAGGGAACGAACACCGGGGAGCTGTTTTTT.

This clone was detected once. The chain joins TRBV5-4 to TRBJ2-5; a possible D gene is TRBD1 (6 bases). V lost 4 bases and J 2 bases, leaving 15 bases between the germline ends. The CDR3 has 15 amino acids. Germline CDR1 is SGHNT and CDR2 is YYREEE (reference sequence). The CDR3 sequence: CASSGPGTPQETQYF. The DNA of the CDR3 is TGTGCCAGCAGCGGACCCGGGACACCTCAAGAGACCCAGTACTTC.

This chain connects TRBV27 to TRBJ2-1, with D possibly TRBD2 on 6 matching bases. This CDR3 region has 18 residues. Germline assignment: CDR1 MNHEY and CDR2 SMNVEV (reference sequence). Deletions cut 6 bases from V and 10 bases from J, with 31 bases between. This chain's CDR3 is CASRGVGERVGRIGEQFF. CDR3 nucleotides: TGTGCCAGCAGGGGGGTCGGGGAACGTGTCGGGAGAATAGGAGAGCAGTTCTTC.

This clone was seen a single time. This chain joins TRBV7-9 and TRBJ2-7; a possible D gene is TRBD1 (5 bases). V dropped 5 bases and J dropped 0 bases, with 11 bases sitting between them. CDR3 length: 14 amino acids. Germline V gene sequence: CDR1 SEHNR, CDR2 FQNEAQ (reference sequence). The CDR3 DNA follows: TGTGCCAGCAGCACCCGACAGAGCTCCTACGAGCAGTACTTC. Translation: CASSTRQSSYEQYF. Full variable domain (missing parts from reference TRBV7-9 and TRBJ2-7): DTGVSQNPRHKITKRGQNVTFRCDPISEHNRLYWYRQTLGQGPEFLTYFQNEAQLEKSRLLSDRFSAERPKGSFSTLEIQRTEQGDSAMYLCASSTRQSSYEQYFGPGTRLTVT.

The chain recombines TRBV7-3 with TRBJ2-3; 9 nucleotides agree with TRBD1. The germline gives CDR1 SGHTA, CDR2 FQGTGA. There are 15 residues in the CDR3. V gave up 5 bases and J gave up 4 bases; unmatched junction bases: 7. CDR3 nucleotide sequence: TGTGCCAGCAGCCGTGACAGGGGGGGCGCAGATACGCAGTATTTT. Translating it yields CASSRDRGGADTQYF. Looking up the rest from reference TRBV7-3 and TRBJ2-3 gives the full variable domain: GAGVSQTPSNKVTEKGKYVELRCDPISGHTALYWYRQSLGQGPEFLIYFQGTGAADDSGLPNDRFFAVRPEGSVSTLKIQRTERGDSAVYLCASSRDRGGADTQYFGPGTRLTVL.

This clone was counted between two and nine times. The V call is TRBV7-2, the J call TRBJ1-5; D is undetermined. V dropped 0 bases and J dropped 3 bases, with 6 bases sitting between them. The CDR3 has 14 amino acids. The germline V gene encodes CDR1 SGHTA and CDR2 FQGNSA. CDR3 nucleotide sequence: TGTGCCAGCAGCTTAGCCGGGAACAATCAGCCCCAGCATTTT. It codes for CASSLAGNNQPQHF.

The chain carries TRBV27 and TRBJ2-2; 7 bases are shared with TRBD1. Germline V gene data show CDR1 as MNHEY and CDR2 as SMNVEV (reference sequence). The CDR3 is 15 amino acids. The ends lost 3 bases at V and 6 bases at J; junction bases unmatched: 7. The chain's CDR3 is CASSLGTEIPGELFF. DNA for the CDR3: TGTGCCAGCAGTTTGGGGACAGAGATCCCCGGGGAGCTGTTTTTT.

This clone was detected once. CDR3 residues: CASSLGSQSGYTF. The CDR3 coding sequence is TGTGCCAGCAGCTTAGGGTCCCAATCTGGCTACACCTTC. The chain recombines TRBV7-8 with TRBJ1-2; D is undetermined. Germline-derived CDR1 and CDR2 are SGHVS and FQNEAQ. V lost 1 base and J lost 7, with 10 bases in between. The CDR3 sequence is 13 residues long.

The chain couples TRBV7-6 to TRBJ1-5, with 7 bases fitting TRBD1. The length of the CDR3 is 17 residues. V lost 10 bases, J lost 3 bases, and 18 bases stayed unmatched. Germline CDR1 is SGHVS and CDR2 is FNYEAQ. The CDR3 spells CATSTGHCCSNNQPQHF. DNA of the CDR3: TGTGCCACTTCGACAGGGCATTGTTGTAGTAACAATCAGCCCCAGCATTTT.

This clone was recorded once. V is TRBV27 and J is TRBJ1-5; 8 bases are a match to TRBD1. The ends lost 6 bases at V and 3 bases at J; junction bases unmatched: 1. This CDR3 region has 13 residues. In germline, CDR1 is MNHEY, CDR2 SMNVEV (reference sequence). The chain's CDR3 is CASRGQVNQPQHF. As DNA, the CDR3 is TGTGCCAGCAGGGGACAGGTCAATCAGCCCCAGCATTTT.

This clone was recorded only once. This chain uses TRBV7-6 with TRBJ1-2; TRBD1 matches at 11 bases. Germline V gene data show CDR1 as SGHVS and CDR2 as FNYEAQ. The CDR3 is made up of 16 amino acids. With 1 base clipped from V and 8 bases from J, the junction kept 9 bases outside the gene matches. The CDR3: CASSLGGTGGLGGYTF. CDR3 sequence (DNA): TGTGCCAGCAGCTTAGGGGGGACAGGGGGGCTGGGAGGCTACACCTTC.

The V call is TRBV5-1, the J call TRBJ2-1, with 9 positions matching TRBD1. Germline CDR1 is SGHRS and CDR2 is YFSETQ. There are 15 residues in the CDR3. V gave up 5 bases and J gave up 3 bases; unmatched junction bases: 6. This CDR3 is CASRGQGGIYNEQFF. CDR3 DNA sequence: TGCGCCAGCAGGGGACAGGGTGGGATCTACAATGAGCAGTTCTTC.

The rearrangement uses TRBV5-1 and TRBJ1-1; no firm D call. This CDR3 comprises 15 residues. Per the germline V gene, CDR1 is SGHRS and CDR2 is YFSETQ. V was cut by 5 bases and J by 0 bases, with 14 bases left in between. The chain's CDR3 is CASSATLEMNTEAFF. The CDR3 region has the DNA TGCGCCAGCAGTGCCACCCTGGAGATGAACACTGAAGCTTTCTTT.

The J gene is TRBJ1-4, the V gene TRBV5-8; 7 nucleotides agree with TRBD1. The V gene's germline CDR1 is SGHTS and CDR2 YDEGEE. The CDR3 is 15 amino acids. Trimming at V came to 3 bases and at J to 5 bases, leaving 7 bases not matched to a gene. CDR3 DNA: TGTGCCAGCAGCTCTGTGGGACAGCCGAATGAAAAACTGTTTTTT. Translation gives CASSSVGQPNEKLFF.

The chain carries TRBV18 and TRBJ1-3; D possibly corresponds to TRBD1 (6 bases). The CDR3 has 18 residues. Germline-derived CDR1 and CDR2 are KGHSH and LQKENI. V was pared by 2 bases and J by 1 base, with 18 bases between. The CDR3 bases are TGTGCCAGCTCACCAATCCTCGGACAGAGGGCATCTGGAAACACCATATATTTT. It codes for CASSPILGQRASGNTIYF. Supplemented by reference TRBV18 and TRBJ1-3, the full variable domain reads NAGVMQNPRHLVRRRGQEARLRCSPMKGHSHVYWYRQLPEEGLKFMVYLQKENIIDESGMPKERFSAEFPKEGPSILRIQQVVRGDSAAYFCASSPILGQRASGNTIYFGEGSWLTVV.

The CDR3 here is CASSPDRENSPLHF. CDR3 in DNA: TGTGCCAGCTCACCGGACAGGGAGAATTCACCCCTCCACTTT. The V gene is TRBV18, the J gene TRBJ1-6; TRBD1 agrees at 8 bases. This CDR3 comprises 14 residues. The ends lost 3 bases at V and 7 bases at J; junction bases unmatched: 2. The germline V gene has CDR1 KGHSH and CDR2 LQKENI.

V is TRBV27 and J is TRBJ1-6, with D perhaps matching TRBD1 (6 bases). The CDR3 sequence is 14 residues long. Trimming cost V 5 bases and J 14 bases, with 19 bases left between them. The germline gives CDR1 MNHEY, CDR2 SMNVEV (reference sequence). In DNA, the CDR3 is TGTGCCAGCAGTCCCCAAAGACAGGCGGTGACCCTCCACTTT. Translating it yields CASSPQRQAVTLHF.

The V gene is TRBV28, the J gene TRBJ1-3, with no clear D. This CDR3 has 12 amino acids. V dropped 6 bases and J dropped 0 bases, with 3 bases sitting between them. The V gene's germline CDR1 is MDHEN and CDR2 SYDVKM. CDR3: CASRTSGNTIYF. The DNA of the CDR3 is TGTGCCAGCAGGACCTCTGGAAACACCATATATTTT.

J is TRBJ2-1 and V is TRBV7-2; 12 nucleotides align to TRBD2. V dropped 7 bases and J dropped 10; count of bases not matched to a gene: 11. Germline loops: CDR1 SGHTA, CDR2 FQGNSA. The CDR3 spans 15 residues. The CDR3 region is CASTPLAGGPGEQFF. The CDR3 DNA is TGTGCCAGCACCCCCCTAGCGGGAGGGCCTGGGGAGCAGTTCTTC.

The rearrangement joins TRBV11-1 to TRBJ1-1; D gene ambiguous. The CDR3 has 14 amino acids. The ends were cut back, 5 bases at V and 0 bases at J, with 10 bases in the middle. Germline CDR1 reads SGHAT; CDR2 reads FQDESV (reference sequence). The CDR3 nucleotides read TGTGCCAGCAGCCAGGCTCCCATGAACACTGAAGCTTTCTTT. Protein product: CASSQAPMNTEAFF.

The J gene is TRBJ1-6, the V gene TRBV30, with a weak D call TRBD1 (6 bases). Germline V gives CDR1 GTSNPN, CDR2 SVGIG (reference sequence). V was pared by 0 bases and J by 10 bases, with 10 bases between. The CDR3 is 13 residues long. The CDR3 DNA is TGTGCCTGGAGTGTTGGGGGGCTCTCACCCCTCCACTTT. Translated, it gives CAWSVGGLSPLHF.

The V and J genes are TRBV4-1 and TRBJ2-7; no clear D. CDR3 length: 14 residues. Deletions cut 4 bases from V and 1 base from J, with 11 bases between. Germline CDR1 and CDR2: MGHRA and YSYEKL. The CDR3 nucleotides read TGCGCCAGCAGCCCCCTTCCCACTTCCTACGAGCAGTACTTC. It specifies CASSPLPTSYEQYF.